The sequence of this TCR beta chain was determined in a study of response to subunit inactivated influenza vaccine. General study results and limits: The authors offered the suggestion that each seasonal influenza vaccination recruits few new T cells.

This clonotype was counted many times. What it recognizes is unknown. The CDR3 extends over 13 amino acids. Trimming removed 5 bases at V and 8 bases at J, with 15 bases between. Germline assignment: CDR1 MNHEY and CDR2 SMNVEV (reference sequence). Each CDR3 protein gets one entry after TCRdb re-called the RT-PCR reads with MiXCR. The top ten clones hold roughly 11% of a sample with about 180,000 distinct CDR3 sequences, roughly 8.7% of them seen once. The chain joins TRBV27 to TRBJ1-2; D is ambiguous. This receptor was obtained from a man in his fifties who received an inactivated influenza vaccine. The starting material was non-naive T cells sorted from PBMCs, obtained on the day of vaccination. For the CDR3, the DNA is TGTGCCAGCAGTCCAAACGGTCCTGGGGGCTACACCTTC. Its protein is CASSPNGPGGYTF.